This T cell receptor (beta chain) is from a study of OX40 agonist ivuxolimab in advanced cancers. Study-level background: The costimulatory receptor OX40 (CD134) was targeted by ivuxolimab, a fully human IgG2 agonistic monoclonal antibody. Patients were allowed to have had prior anti-PD-1, anti-PD-L1 or anti-CTLA-4 therapy, and 40% of the dose-escalation patients had been treated with checkpoint inhibitors. The point of sequencing TCRbeta in the periphery was to test whether ivuxolimab changed TCR sequence diversity and drove clonal T-cell expansion. Among the approximately 54 dose-escalation patients, approximately 20 had hepatocellular carcinoma, approximately 15 melanoma, 9 renal cell carcinoma and 9 head and neck cancer. The dose-escalation cohort was about 86% male with a mean age of approximately 60 years, ranging from roughly 20 to 80. Partial responses were achieved by three dose-escalation patients, of whom one had hepatocellular carcinoma and two had cutaneous melanoma. The paper describes the monotherapy dose-escalation part (N of about 52 patients) of the phase I trial of ivuxolimab. Intravenous ivuxolimab was administered to patients every 2 weeks at six dose levels: 0.01, 0.1, 0.3, 1.5, 3 and 10 mg/kg. Results and caveats for the whole study, not just this receptor: At doses of 0.1 to 3.0 mg/kg, clonal expansion of both CD4+ and CD8+ blood T cells was observed from baseline to week 6. Antigen specificity was not determined for the clonally expanded peripheral T cells. In the 0.1-3.0 mg/kg groups, partial responders were among the patients with the lowest normalized peripheral clonal expansion, particularly in CD8+ T cells. Low levels of normalized T-cell clonal expansion were also seen in some nonresponding patients. On average, CD8+ T cells showed more expanded clones than CD4+ T cells after ivuxolimab.

CDR1 and CDR2, looked up from the germline V gene (reference sequence), are LNHDA and SQIVND. Spanning cysteine to phenylalanine, the CDR3 consists of 16 amino acids. CDR3 DNA only is kept here, 48 bases in frame from base 1. Germline trimming: 7 bases from V, 4 bases from J; junction bases outside gene matches: 15. For sequencing of the TCRbeta CDR3 region, genomic DNA was extracted from the sorted cells. The immunoSEQ Assay was used for sequencing of TCRbeta CDR3 regions. This is the immuneACCESS table as TCRdb keeps it, with only in-frame sequences that have V and J called. A part of the clones is gone; compared with another copy, unresolved V genes explain less than half, and the rest is unexplained. The sample table contains tens of thousands of clones; only one count was recorded for around 80% of them. The ten largest clones represent just under 2.5% of the sample. The sample holds one count of this clone. Which antigen it targets is not known. No per-base quality is available; no much larger clone lies one base away.

The trial excluded patients who had a history of autoimmune disease or were on systemic immunosuppression. Peripheral blood for TCR sequencing was collected from all dose cohorts at baseline, on cycle 4 day 1, and on cycle 7 day 1. Samples were obtained from an open-label, multicenter, first-in-human phase I dose-escalation trial of ivuxolimab. Adults with locally advanced or metastatic melanoma, renal cell, hepatocellular, or head and neck squamous cell carcinoma were enrolled in the trial. CD4+ and CD8+ T cells were sorted separately from peripheral blood before TCR sequencing. The clonotype comes from an adult with an advanced solid tumor such as melanoma, head and neck, liver or kidney cancer. The chain is made from TRBV19 and TRBJ1-1; 7 middle bases align to TRBD1. Sequenced here: CD4+ or CD8+ T cells sorted from blood, sampled in a trial of the OX40 agonist ivuxolimab. The sequence in DNA is TGTGCCAGTATTCGGGGGAGTACTCAGGGGGGCACTGAAGCTTTCTTT. Its amino acids are CASIRGSTQGGTEAFF.